This TCR beta chain was documented in a study of blood T cell repertoires in COVID-19 (TCRdb year 2020). Describing the broader study: Samples from collaborators originated in the United States, Italy and Spain and spanned both the acute and convalescent phases of COVID-19. The repertoires were released in a freely available public database meant as a resource for research on the immune response to SARS-CoV-2. Where HLA class I and class II types were available, the types were taken from metadata supplied by the sample provider, not from assay-based typing. The dataset comprised deeply sampled blood TCRbeta repertoires from subjects exposed to, actively infected with, or recovered from COVID-19. The material from the prospective study consisted of cDNA or gDNA derived from T cells, B-cell-depleted T cells, or PBMCs. Nearly every sample came with metadata listing a de-identified subject ID, COVID-19 status, age in years and sex. The samples were drawn from the first 160 participants of the ongoing ImmuneRACE study and from some 1,300 subjects provided by 6 global collaborators.

V is pruned by 3 bases and J by 8 bases, leaving 10 bases of the junction without a gene match. Including cysteine and phenylalanine, the CDR3 has 15 amino acids. Only the CDR3 region is kept as DNA, spanning 45 bases read in frame from base 1. The germline V gene yields KGHSH for CDR1 and LQKENI for CDR2. This clone was recorded once. Its binding antigen is unknown. Per-base qualities were not stored, and no clone one base away is much larger. The investigation overall reported the following: How much clinical and demographic metadata was included differed by source and by participant, and the metadata was provided uncurated.

Collaborating institutions collected whole blood in K2EDTA tubes following their own protocols. For TCRbeta analysis, collaborators shipped samples in one of three forms: frozen whole blood, isolated PBMCs, or DNA extracted from either of those sample types. TCRbeta CDR3 regions were amplified from genomic DNA by means of the immunoSEQ Assay, a bias-controlled multiplex PCR. The study's processing was this. Within the assay, amplification of reference gene primers was used to estimate how many nucleated cells each sample contained. Sequence reads were collapsed and filtered to measure the absolute abundance of every unique TCRbeta CDR3 rearrangement. For each sample, productive Simpson clonality was calculated as the square root of Simpson's diversity index over productive rearrangements. TCRdb holds this immuneACCESS table with in-frame rearrangements only. Some clones are missing; in checked studies, unresolved V genes explain under half, and the rest has no known cause. V and J calls and clone size follow that table, whereas D and trimming were derived from the DNA. The sample contains about 39,000 clones, approximately 79% of them found a single time. The ten largest clones add up to around 20% of the sample.

The source material was peripheral blood. The receptor was isolated from a man between 65 and 85 years old with acute or convalescent COVID-19. This chain is built from TRBV18 and TRBJ1-2; 9 bases in between match TRBD1. CDR3 region: CASSPARTGDRGYTF. The nucleotide sequence reads TGTGCCAGCTCACCCGCCCGGACAGGGGATAGAGGCTACACCTTC.